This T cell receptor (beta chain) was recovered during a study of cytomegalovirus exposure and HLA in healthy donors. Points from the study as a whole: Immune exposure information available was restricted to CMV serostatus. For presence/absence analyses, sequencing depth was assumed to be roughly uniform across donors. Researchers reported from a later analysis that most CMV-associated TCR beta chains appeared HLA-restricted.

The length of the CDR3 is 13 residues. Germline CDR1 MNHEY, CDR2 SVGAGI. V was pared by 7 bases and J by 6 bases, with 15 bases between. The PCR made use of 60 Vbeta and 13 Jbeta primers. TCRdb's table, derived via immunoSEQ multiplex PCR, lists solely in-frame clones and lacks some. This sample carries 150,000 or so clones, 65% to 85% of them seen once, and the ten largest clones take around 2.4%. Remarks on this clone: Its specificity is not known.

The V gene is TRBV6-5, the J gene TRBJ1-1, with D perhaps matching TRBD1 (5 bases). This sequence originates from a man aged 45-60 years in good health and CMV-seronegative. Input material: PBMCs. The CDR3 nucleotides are TGTGCCAGCATGAGGGGCGGGGGACCTGAAGCTTTCTTT. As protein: CASMRGGGPEAFF.